These 14 T cell receptor beta chains were all obtained from the same sample, sequenced in a study of identical twins. MiXCR, run by TCRdb on the 5' RACE reads, gives a single entry per CDR3 protein. The sample contains about 210,000 distinct CDR3 sequences, less than 10% of which appear only once. Sequences were obtained from memory (CD45RO+) T cells sorted from blood. These receptors were obtained from a young woman in good health.

This clonotype was seen ten or more times. V and J are TRBV20-1 and TRBJ1-1, with 10 bases identical to TRBD1. Germline CDR1 DFQATT, CDR2 SNEGSKA (reference sequence). This CDR3 is 14 amino acids long. Unmatched junction bases numbered 6, after V lost 5 bases and J lost 3 bases. CDR3 in DNA: TGCAGTGCTCTTTGGACAGGGGGGTACACTGAAGCTTTCTTT. This sequence encodes CSALWTGGYTEAFF.

This rearrangement joins TRBV20-1 to TRBJ2-5; TRBD1 agrees at 7 bases. The germline V gene encodes CDR1 DFQATT and CDR2 SNEGSKA (reference sequence). CDR3 length equals 15 residues. V trimming: 0 bases; J trimming: 4 bases; junction bases outside the gene matches: 8. The CDR3 spells CSARDSVTGLETQYF. CDR3 sequence (DNA): TGCAGTGCTAGAGACAGCGTGACAGGGTTAGAGACCCAGTACTTC.

This clonotype was seen more than once but under ten times. This chain uses TRBV7-2 with TRBJ1-2; no clear D. This CDR3 is built from 15 residues. CDR1 is SGHTA and CDR2 is FQGNSA in the germline V gene. V lost 0 bases to trimming and J lost 4 bases, with 12 bases between them. CDR3 region: CASSLAEVPSYGYTF. CDR3 DNA: TGTGCCAGCAGCTTAGCGGAGGTCCCCAGCTATGGCTACACCTTC.

This clonotype was seen a handful of times. This chain joins TRBV7-6 and TRBJ2-1; D possibly corresponds to TRBD2 (5 bases). V lost 5 bases and J 10 bases, leaving 12 bases between the germline ends. Per germline, CDR1 SGHVS and CDR2 FNYEAQ. The CDR3 is 12 amino acids. Here the CDR3 DNA reads TGTGCCAGCAGCCCCAGCAGACTAGAGCAGTTCTTC. It yields the protein CASSPSRLEQFF.

This clonotype has ten or more counts. The chain links TRBV20-1 to TRBJ2-1, with no clear D. The CDR3 runs to 10 residues. V gave up 2 bases and J gave up 8 bases, with 4 bases separating them. Germline assignment: CDR1 DFQATT and CDR2 SNEGSKA (reference sequence). CDR3 nucleotide sequence: TGCAGTGCTAGATTCCATGAGCAGTTCTTC. Translated, it gives CSARFHEQFF.

The J gene is TRBJ2-5, the V gene TRBV7-9, with 9 bases identical to TRBD2. The CDR3 spans 16 residues. Germline CDR1 is SEHNR and CDR2 is FQNEAQ (reference sequence). V lost 2 bases to trimming and J lost 4 bases; unmatched junction nucleotides: 8. CDR3 loop: CASSLYSGRSGETQYF. For the CDR3, the DNA is TGTGCCAGCAGCTTATATAGCGGGAGATCGGGAGAGACCCAGTACTTC.

In its sample, this clonotype was seen a few times. The gene calls are TRBV10-3 and TRBJ1-4, with D possibly TRBD1 on 6 matching bases. Germline loops: CDR1 ENHRY, CDR2 SYGVKD. The CDR3 has 14 residues. Trimming stripped 11 bases from V and 7 bases from J, with 20 bases between. In DNA form, the CDR3 reads TGTGCCTCCCGACCGGGGGGGCTTCCTGAAAAACTGTTTTTT. This encodes CASRPGGLPEKLFF.

The chain is built from TRBV20-1 and TRBJ2-6; D is undetermined. CDR1 is DFQATT, CDR2 SNEGSKA, per germline (reference sequence). Trimming removed 3 bases at V and 0 bases at J, with 12 bases between. CDR3 size: 16 residues. The DNA of the CDR3 is TGCAGTGCTAGGACGGTGAAAAGCTCTGGGGCCAACGTCCTGACTTTC. The encoded protein is CSARTVKSSGANVLTF.

This clonotype was observed a few times. The gene calls are TRBV15 and TRBJ2-3; 7 bases fit TRBD1. The CDR3 covers 15 residues. Germline V CDR1 and CDR2: LNHNV, YYDKDF (reference sequence). V trimming: 5 bases; J trimming: 0 bases; junction bases outside the gene matches: 5. The CDR3 sequence: CATSASRGSTDTQYF. As DNA, the CDR3 is TGTGCCACCAGCGCCTCCAGGGGGAGCACAGATACGCAGTATTTT. The whole variable domain, filled in from reference TRBV15 and TRBJ2-3, reads DAMVIQNPRYQVTQFGKPVTLSCSQTLNHNVMYWYQQKSSQAPKLLFHYYDKDFNNEADTPDNFQSRRPNTSFCFLDIRSPGLGDTAMYLCATSASRGSTDTQYFGPGTRLTVL.

This sequence joins TRBV19 and TRBJ2-7; D not certain. The CDR3 totals 17 residues. Germline V gene sequence: CDR1 LNHDA, CDR2 SQIVND (reference sequence). V was cut by 0 bases and J by 1 base, with 16 bases left in between. The chain's CDR3 is CASSIDPRTARSYEQYF. The CDR3 DNA reads TGTGCCAGTAGTATAGATCCGAGGACGGCTCGATCCTACGAGCAGTACTTC.

The CDR3 DNA follows: TGCAGTGCTTATATGACACCTACCTACGAGCAGTACTTC. This encodes CSAYMTPTYEQYF. The chain combines TRBV20-1 with TRBJ2-7, with D hard to call. Trimming shortened V by 5 bases and J by 2 bases, and 13 bases separated the two germline ends. Germline values: CDR1 DFQATT, CDR2 SNEGSKA (reference sequence). The CDR3 covers 13 residues.

Only a few counts were recorded for this clonotype. The V call is TRBV5-1, the J call TRBJ2-3; D possibly matches TRBD1 or TRBD2 (7 bases each). Trimming cost V 0 bases and J 1 base, with 18 bases left between them. The CDR3 length is 18 residues. Germline lookup yields CDR1 SGHRS and CDR2 YFSETQ. The CDR3 loop is CASSLAFLPGGGTDTQYF. The CDR3 nucleotides are TGCGCCAGCAGCTTGGCTTTTTTGCCAGGGGGGGGCACAGATACGCAGTATTTT.

This clonotype was seen a handful of times. The CDR3 nucleotides read TGTGCCAGCAGAAGAGGAGGAGGCCGGATGAACACTGAAGCTTTCTTT. It yields the protein CASRRGGGRMNTEAFF. V usage is TRBV6-1 and J usage is TRBJ1-1; D remains unclear. The CDR3 runs to 16 residues. The germline V and J ends were trimmed by 6 bases and 0 bases, with 17 bases remaining between them. Germline loops: CDR1 MNHNS, CDR2 SASEGT.

In this sample, this clonotype turned up many times. The V and J genes are TRBV7-2 and TRBJ1-3, with no clear D. Germline V gives CDR1 SGHTA, CDR2 FQGNSA. The CDR3 sequence is 14 residues long. Trimming left V 7 bases short and J 1 base short, with 11 bases between. CDR3 in amino acids: CASTRGGSGNTIYF. CDR3 in DNA: TGTGCCAGCACCCGCGGAGGGTCTGGAAACACCATATATTTT.